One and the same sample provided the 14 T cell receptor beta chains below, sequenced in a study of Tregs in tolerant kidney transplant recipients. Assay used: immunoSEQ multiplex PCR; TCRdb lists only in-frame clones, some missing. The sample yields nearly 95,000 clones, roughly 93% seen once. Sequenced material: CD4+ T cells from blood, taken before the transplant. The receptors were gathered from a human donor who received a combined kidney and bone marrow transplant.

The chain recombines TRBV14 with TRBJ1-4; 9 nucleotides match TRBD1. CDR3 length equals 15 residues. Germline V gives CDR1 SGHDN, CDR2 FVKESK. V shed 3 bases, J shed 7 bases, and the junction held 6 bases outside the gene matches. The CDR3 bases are TGTGCCAGCAGCCAGTTAACAGGGGGCTTTGAAAAACTGTTTTTT. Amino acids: CASSQLTGGFEKLFF.

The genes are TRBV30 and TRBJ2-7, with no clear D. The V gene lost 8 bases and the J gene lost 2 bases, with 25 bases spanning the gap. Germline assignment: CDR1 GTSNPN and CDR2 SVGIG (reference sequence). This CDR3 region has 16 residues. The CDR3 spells CASKTIGGSITYEQYF. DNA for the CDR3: TGTGCCAGCAAAACAATCGGTGGTAGCATTACCTACGAGCAGTACTTC. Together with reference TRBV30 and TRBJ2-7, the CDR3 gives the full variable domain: SQTIHQWPATLVQPVGSPLSLECTVEGTSNPNLYWYRQAAGRGLQLLFYSVGIGQISSEVPQNLSASRPQDRQFILSSKKLLLSDSGFYLCASKTIGGSITYEQYFGPGTRLTVT.

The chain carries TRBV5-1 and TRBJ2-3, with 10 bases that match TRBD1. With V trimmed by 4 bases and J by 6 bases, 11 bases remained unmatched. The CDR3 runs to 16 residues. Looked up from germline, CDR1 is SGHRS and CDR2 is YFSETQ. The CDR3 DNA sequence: TGCGCCAGCAGCCCGGACCGACAGGGGGCAGGCGATACGCAGTATTTT. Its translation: CASSPDRQGAGDTQYF.

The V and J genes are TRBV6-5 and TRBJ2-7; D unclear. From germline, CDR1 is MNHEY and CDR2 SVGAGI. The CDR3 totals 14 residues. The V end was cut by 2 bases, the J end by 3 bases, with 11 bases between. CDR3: CASSYLGRYYEQYF. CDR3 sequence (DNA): TGTGCCAGCAGTTACCTCGGTCGTTACTACGAGCAGTACTTC.

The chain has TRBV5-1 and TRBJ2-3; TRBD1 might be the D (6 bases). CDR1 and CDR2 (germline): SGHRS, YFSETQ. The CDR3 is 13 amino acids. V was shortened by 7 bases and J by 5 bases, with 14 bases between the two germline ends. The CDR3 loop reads CASGLIGGDTQYF. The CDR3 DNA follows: TGCGCCAGCGGTCTAATAGGGGGAGATACGCAGTATTTT. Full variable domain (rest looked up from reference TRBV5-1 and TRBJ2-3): KAGVTQTPRYLIKTRGQQVTLSCSPISGHRSVSWYQQTPGQGLQFLFEYFSETQRNKGNFPGRFSGRQFSNSRSEMNVSTLELGDSALYLCASGLIGGDTQYFGPGTRLTVL.

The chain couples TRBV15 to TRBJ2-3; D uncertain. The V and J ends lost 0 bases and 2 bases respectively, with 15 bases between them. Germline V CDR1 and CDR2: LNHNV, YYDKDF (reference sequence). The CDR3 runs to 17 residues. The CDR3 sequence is CATSREKSSNPTDTQYF. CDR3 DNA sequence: TGTGCCACCAGCAGAGAAAAGAGCTCCAACCCCACAGATACGCAGTATTTT.

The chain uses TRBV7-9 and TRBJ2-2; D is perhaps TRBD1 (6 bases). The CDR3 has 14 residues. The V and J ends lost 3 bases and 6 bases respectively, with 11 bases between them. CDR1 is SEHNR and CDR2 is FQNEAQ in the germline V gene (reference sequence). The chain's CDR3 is CASSFTAGAGELFF. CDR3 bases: TGTGCCAGCAGCTTTACGGCAGGGGCCGGGGAGCTGTTTTTT.

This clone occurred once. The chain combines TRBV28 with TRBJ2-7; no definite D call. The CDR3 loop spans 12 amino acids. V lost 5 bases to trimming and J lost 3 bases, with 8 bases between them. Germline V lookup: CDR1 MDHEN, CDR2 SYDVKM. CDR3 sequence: CASSPRFYEQYF. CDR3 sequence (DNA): TGTGCCAGCAGTCCTCGGTTCTACGAGCAGTACTTC.

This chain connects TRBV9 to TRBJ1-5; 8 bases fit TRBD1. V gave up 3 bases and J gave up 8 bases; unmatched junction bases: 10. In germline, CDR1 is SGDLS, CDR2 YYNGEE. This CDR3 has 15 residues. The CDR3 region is CASSGQGARGEPQHF. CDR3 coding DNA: TGTGCCAGCAGCGGCCAGGGGGCGCGAGGTGAGCCCCAGCATTTT. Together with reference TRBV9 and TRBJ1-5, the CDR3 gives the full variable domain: DSGVTQTPKHLITATGQRVTLRCSPRSGDLSVYWYQQSLDQGLQFLIQYYNGEERAKGNILERFSAQQFPDLHSELNLSSLELGDSALYFCASSGQGARGEPQHFGDGTRLSIL.

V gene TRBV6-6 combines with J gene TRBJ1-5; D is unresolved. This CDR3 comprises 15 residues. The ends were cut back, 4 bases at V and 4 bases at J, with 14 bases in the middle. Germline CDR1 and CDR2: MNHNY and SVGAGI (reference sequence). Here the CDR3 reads CASSLYSPGNQPQHF. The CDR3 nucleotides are TGTGCCAGCAGTTTGTACAGCCCGGGGAATCAGCCCCAGCATTTT.

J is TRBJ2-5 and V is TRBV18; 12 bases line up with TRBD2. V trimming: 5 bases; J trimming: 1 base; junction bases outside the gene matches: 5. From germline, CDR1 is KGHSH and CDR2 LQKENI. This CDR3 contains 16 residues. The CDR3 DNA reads TGTGCCAGCTCAATAGGACTAGCGGGAATCCAAGAGACCCAGTACTTC. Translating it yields CASSIGLAGIQETQYF.

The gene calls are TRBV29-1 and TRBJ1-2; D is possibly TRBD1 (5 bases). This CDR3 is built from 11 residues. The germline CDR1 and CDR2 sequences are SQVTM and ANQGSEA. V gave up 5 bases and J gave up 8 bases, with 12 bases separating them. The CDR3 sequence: CSVQRGGGYTF. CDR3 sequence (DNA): TGCAGCGTTCAAAGGGGTGGGGGCTACACCTTC.

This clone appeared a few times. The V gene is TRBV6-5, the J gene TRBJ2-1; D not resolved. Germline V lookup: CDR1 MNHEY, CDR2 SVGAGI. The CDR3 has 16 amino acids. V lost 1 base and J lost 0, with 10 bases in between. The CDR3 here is CASSYFALSSYNEQFF. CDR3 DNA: TGTGCCAGCAGTTACTTTGCGTTGAGCTCCTACAATGAGCAGTTCTTC.

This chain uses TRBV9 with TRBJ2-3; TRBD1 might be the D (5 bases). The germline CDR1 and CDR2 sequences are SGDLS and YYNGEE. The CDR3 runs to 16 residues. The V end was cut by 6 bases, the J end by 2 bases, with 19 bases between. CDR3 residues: CASTKLSGWDTDTQYF. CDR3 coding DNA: TGTGCCAGCACAAAACTCTCAGGGTGGGACACAGATACGCAGTATTTT.